This T cell receptor (beta chain) derives from a study of blood T cell repertoires in COVID-19. Overall study: Sites across the United States, Italy and Spain contributed samples from acute and convalescent COVID-19. From T cells, B-cell-depleted T cells, or PBMCs came the material, which was cDNA or gDNA.

Libraries were prepared by immunoSEQ multiplex PCR; TCRdb keeps only in-frame clonotypes and omits some of them. The sample includes under 300,000 clones, just under 85% seen only once; the top ten take roughly 4%. The CDR3 loop spans 13 amino acids. CDR1 is SQVTM and CDR2 is ANQGSEA in the germline V gene. Between the trimmed V and J ends, which lost 3 bases and 2 bases, there was a span of 11 bases. The sample was peripheral blood. The V gene is TRBV29-1, the J gene TRBJ2-7; possibly TRBD1 for D (6 bases). This receptor was taken from a man over 45 with acute or convalescent COVID-19. The chain's CDR3 is CSVEEDRTYEQYF. The CDR3 DNA follows: TGCAGCGTTGAGGAGGACAGAACCTACGAGCAGTACTTC.